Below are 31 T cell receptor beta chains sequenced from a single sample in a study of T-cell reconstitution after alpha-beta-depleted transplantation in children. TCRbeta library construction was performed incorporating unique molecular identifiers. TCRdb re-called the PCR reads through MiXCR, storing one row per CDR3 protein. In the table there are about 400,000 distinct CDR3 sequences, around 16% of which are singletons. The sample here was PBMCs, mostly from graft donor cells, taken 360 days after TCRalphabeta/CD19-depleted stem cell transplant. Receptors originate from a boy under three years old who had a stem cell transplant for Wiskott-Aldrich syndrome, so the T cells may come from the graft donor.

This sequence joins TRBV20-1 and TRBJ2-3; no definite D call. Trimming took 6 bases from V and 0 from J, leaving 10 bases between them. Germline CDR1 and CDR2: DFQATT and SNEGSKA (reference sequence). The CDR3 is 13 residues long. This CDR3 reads CSASVGSTDTQYF. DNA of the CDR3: TGCAGTGCCTCCGTCGGGAGCACAGATACGCAGTATTTT.

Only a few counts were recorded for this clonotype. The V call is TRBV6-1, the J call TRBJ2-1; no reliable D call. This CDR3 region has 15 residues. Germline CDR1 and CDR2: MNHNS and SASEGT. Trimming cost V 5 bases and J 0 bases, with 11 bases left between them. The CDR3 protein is CASSPFLSSYNEQFF. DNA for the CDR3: TGTGCCAGCAGTCCATTCCTGAGCTCCTACAATGAGCAGTTCTTC.

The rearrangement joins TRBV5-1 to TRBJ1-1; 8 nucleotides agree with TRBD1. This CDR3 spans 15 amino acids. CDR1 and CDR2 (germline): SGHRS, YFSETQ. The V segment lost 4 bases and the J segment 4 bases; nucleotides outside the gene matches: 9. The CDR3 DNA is TGCGCCAGCAGCCCAGCAGCGACAGGGGTCACTGAAGCTTTCTTT. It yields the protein CASSPAATGVTEAFF. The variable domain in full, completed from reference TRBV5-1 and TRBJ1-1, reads KAGVTQTPRYLIKTRGQQVTLSCSPISGHRSVSWYQQTPGQGLQFLFEYFSETQRNKGNFPGRFSGRQFSNSRSEMNVSTLELGDSALYLCASSPAATGVTEAFFGQGTRLTVV.

The CDR3 region has the DNA TGCAGTGCTAGGACAGGCCGAAACACTGAAGCTTTCTTT. This translates into CSARTGRNTEAFF. The chain uses TRBV20-1 and TRBJ1-1; D is possibly TRBD1 (6 bases). The germline gives CDR1 DFQATT, CDR2 SNEGSKA (reference sequence). The CDR3 extends over 13 amino acids. V lost 3 bases to trimming and J lost 2 bases, with 10 bases between them.

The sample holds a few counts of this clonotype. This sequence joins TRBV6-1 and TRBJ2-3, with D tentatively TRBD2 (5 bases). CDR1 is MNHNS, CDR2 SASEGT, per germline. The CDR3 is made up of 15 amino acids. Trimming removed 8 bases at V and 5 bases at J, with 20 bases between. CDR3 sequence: CASRTFRGFVDTQYF. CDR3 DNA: TGTGCCAGCCGCACTTTCAGAGGGTTTGTAGATACGCAGTATTTT.

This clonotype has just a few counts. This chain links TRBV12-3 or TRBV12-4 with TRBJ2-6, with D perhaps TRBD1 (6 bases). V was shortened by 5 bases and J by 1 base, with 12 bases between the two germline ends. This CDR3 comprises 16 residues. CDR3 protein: CASSVDSLSGANVLTF. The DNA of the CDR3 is TGTGCCAGCAGTGTGGACAGTTTATCTGGGGCCAACGTCCTGACTTTC.

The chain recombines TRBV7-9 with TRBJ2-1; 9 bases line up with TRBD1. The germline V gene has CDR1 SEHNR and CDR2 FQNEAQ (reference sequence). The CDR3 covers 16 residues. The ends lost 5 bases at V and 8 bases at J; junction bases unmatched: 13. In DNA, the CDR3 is TGTGCCAGCAGCCTTCGGACAGGGGTTGTTTCTGATGAGCAGTTCTTC. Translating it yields CASSLRTGVVSDEQFF. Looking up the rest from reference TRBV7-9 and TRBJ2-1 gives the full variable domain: DTGVSQNPRHKITKRGQNVTFRCDPISEHNRLYWYRQTLGQGPEFLTYFQNEAQLEKSRLLSDRFSAERPKGSFSTLEIQRTEQGDSAMYLCASSLRTGVVSDEQFFGPGTRLTVL.

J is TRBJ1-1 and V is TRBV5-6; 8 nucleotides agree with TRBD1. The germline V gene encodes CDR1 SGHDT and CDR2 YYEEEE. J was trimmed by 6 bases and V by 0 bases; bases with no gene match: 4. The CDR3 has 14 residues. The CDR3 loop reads CASSLGQGFPEAFF. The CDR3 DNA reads TGTGCCAGCAGCTTGGGACAGGGGTTTCCTGAAGCTTTCTTT.

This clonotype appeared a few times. The CDR3 DNA sequence: TGTGCCAGCAGTTCGATGGGACAGCAAGAGACCCAGTACTTC. It translates to CASSSMGQQETQYF. The chain has TRBV12-3 or TRBV12-4 and TRBJ2-5, with 7 bases fitting TRBD1. With V trimmed by 4 bases and J by 2 bases, 4 bases remained unmatched. There are 14 residues in the CDR3.

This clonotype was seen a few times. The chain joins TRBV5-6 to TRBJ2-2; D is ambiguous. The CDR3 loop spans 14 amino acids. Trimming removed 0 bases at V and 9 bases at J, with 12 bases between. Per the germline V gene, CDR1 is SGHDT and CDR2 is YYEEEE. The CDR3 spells CASSLGVNPRELFF. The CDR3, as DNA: TGTGCCAGCAGCTTGGGGGTTAACCCGCGGGAGCTGTTTTTT.

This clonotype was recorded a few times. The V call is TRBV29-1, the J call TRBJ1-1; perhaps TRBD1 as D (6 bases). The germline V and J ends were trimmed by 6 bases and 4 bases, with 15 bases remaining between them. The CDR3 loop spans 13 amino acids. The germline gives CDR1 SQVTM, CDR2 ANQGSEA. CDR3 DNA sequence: TGCAGCGTCGCGCCGGGACAAGCCACTGAAGCTTTCTTT. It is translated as CSVAPGQATEAFF.

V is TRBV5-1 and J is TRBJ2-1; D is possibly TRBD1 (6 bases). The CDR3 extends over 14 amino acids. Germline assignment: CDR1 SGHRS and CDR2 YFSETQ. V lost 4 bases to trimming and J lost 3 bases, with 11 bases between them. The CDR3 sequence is CASSATGVYNEQFF. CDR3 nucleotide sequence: TGCGCCAGCAGCGCGACAGGAGTCTACAATGAGCAGTTCTTC.

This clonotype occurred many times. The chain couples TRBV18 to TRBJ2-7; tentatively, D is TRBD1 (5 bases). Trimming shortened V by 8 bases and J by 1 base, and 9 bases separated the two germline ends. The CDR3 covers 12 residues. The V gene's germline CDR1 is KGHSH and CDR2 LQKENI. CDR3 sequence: CASSQGSYEQYF. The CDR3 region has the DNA TGTGCCAGCAGTCAGGGTTCCTACGAGCAGTACTTC.

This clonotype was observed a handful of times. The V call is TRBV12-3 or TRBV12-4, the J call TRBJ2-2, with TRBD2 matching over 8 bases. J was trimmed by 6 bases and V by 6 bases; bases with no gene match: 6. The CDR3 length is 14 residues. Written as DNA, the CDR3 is TGTGCCAGCAGCCCCGGACTAGCCCCCGGGGAGCTGTTTTTT. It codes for CASSPGLAPGELFF.

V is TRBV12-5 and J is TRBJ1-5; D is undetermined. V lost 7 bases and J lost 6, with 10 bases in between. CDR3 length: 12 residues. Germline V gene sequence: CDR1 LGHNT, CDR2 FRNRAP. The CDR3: CASAYEGQPQHF. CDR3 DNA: TGTGCTAGTGCTTACGAAGGTCAGCCCCAGCATTTT.

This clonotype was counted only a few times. CDR3 in amino acids: CASSRGTYHNEQFF. DNA for the CDR3: TGTGCCAGCAGCCGAGGGACATACCACAATGAGCAGTTCTTC. The V gene is TRBV21-1, the J gene TRBJ2-1; no DNA check was done on the table's D call, TRBD1. TRBV21-1 is noted as a pseudogene. This CDR3 comprises 14 residues.

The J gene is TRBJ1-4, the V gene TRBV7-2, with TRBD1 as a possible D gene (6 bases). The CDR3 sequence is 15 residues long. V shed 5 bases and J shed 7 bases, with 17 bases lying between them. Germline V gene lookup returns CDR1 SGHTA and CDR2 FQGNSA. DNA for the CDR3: TGTGCCAGCAGCCCCGGGGCACAGGGATTTGAAAAACTGTTTTTT. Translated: CASSPGAQGFEKLFF.

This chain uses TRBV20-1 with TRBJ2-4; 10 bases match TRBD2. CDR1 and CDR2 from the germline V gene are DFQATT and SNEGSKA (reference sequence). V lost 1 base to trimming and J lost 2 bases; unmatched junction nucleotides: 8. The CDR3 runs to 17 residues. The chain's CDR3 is CSARVAGGRLTKNIQYF. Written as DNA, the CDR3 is TGCAGTGCTAGAGTAGCGGGGGGACGCCTTACCAAAAACATTCAGTACTTC.

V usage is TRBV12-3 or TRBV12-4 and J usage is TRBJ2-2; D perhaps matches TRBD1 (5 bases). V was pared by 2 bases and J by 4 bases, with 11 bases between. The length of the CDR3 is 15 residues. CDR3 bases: TGTGCCAGCAGTTTATACGGTGGGGCCACCGGGGAGCTGTTTTTT. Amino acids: CASSLYGGATGELFF.

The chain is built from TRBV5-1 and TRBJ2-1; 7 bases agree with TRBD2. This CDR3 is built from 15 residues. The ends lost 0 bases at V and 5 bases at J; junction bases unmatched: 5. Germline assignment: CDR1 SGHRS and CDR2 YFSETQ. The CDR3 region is CASSLGLAKNNEQFF. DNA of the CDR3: TGCGCCAGCAGCTTGGGACTAGCTAAAAACAATGAGCAGTTCTTC.

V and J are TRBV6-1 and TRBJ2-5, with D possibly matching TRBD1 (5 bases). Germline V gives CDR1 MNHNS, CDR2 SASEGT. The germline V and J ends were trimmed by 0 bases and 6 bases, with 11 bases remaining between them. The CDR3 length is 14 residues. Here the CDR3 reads CASSEAVGRKTQYF. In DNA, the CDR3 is TGTGCCAGCAGTGAAGCAGTGGGGCGGAAGACCCAGTACTTC.

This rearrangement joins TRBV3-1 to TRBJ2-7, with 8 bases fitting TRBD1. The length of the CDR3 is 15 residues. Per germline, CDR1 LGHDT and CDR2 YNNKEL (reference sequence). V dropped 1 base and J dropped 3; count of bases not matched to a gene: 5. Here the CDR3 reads CASSQGGQGFYEQYF. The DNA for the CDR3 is TGTGCCAGCAGCCAAGGTGGACAGGGATTCTACGAGCAGTACTTC.

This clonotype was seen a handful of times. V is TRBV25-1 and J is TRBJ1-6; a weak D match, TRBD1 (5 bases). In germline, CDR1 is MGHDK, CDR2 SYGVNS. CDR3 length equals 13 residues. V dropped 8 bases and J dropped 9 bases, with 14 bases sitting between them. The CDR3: CASAWGNASPLHF. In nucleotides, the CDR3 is TGTGCCAGCGCCTGGGGGAACGCTTCACCCCTCCACTTT.

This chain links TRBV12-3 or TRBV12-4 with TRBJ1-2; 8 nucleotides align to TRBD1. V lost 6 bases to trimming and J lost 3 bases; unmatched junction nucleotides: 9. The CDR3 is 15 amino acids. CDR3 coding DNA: TGTGCCAGCAGCACGGACAGGGCAGGGCACTATGGCTACACCTTC. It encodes CASSTDRAGHYGYTF.

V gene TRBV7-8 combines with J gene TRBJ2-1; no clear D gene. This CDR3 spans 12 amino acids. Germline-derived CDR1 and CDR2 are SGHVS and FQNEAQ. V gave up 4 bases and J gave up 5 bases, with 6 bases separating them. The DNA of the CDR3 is TGTGCCAGCAGCTCGAAGGACAATGAGCAGTTCTTC. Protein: CASSSKDNEQFF.

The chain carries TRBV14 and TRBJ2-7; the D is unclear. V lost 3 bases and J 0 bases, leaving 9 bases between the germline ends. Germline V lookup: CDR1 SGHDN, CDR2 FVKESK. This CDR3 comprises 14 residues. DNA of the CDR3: TGTGCCAGCAGCCAGTTACTGTCCTCCTACGAGCAGTACTTC. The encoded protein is CASSQLLSSYEQYF.

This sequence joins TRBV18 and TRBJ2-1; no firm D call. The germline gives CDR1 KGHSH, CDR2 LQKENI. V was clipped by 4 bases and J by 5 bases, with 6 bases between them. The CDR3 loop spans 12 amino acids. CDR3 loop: CASSLIHNEQFF. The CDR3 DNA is TGTGCCAGCTCACTAATCCACAATGAGCAGTTCTTC. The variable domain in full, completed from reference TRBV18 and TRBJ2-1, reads NAGVMQNPRHLVRRRGQEARLRCSPMKGHSHVYWYRQLPEEGLKFMVYLQKENIIDESGMPKERFSAEFPKEGPSILRIQQVVRGDSAAYFCASSLIHNEQFFGPGTRLTVL.

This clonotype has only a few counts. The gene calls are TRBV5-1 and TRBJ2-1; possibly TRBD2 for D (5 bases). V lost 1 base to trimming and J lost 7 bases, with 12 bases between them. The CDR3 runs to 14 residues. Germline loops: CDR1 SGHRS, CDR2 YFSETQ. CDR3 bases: TGCGCCAGCAGCTTGATTCCAGGAGGTAATGAGCAGTTCTTC. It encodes CASSLIPGGNEQFF.

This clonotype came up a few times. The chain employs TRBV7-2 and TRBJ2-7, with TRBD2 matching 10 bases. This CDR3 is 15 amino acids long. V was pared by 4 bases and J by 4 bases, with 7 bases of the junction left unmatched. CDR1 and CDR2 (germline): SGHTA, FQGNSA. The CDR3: CASSSQRGGSYEQYF. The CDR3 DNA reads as TGTGCCAGCAGCTCTCAGCGGGGGGGCTCGTACGAGCAGTACTTC.

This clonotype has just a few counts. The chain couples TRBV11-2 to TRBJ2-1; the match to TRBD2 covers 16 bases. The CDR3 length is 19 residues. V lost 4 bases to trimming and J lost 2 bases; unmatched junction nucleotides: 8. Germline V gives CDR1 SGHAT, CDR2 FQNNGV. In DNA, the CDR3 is TGTGCCAGCAGCTACCTGGGACTAGCGGGGGGGACAACCTACAATGAGCAGTTCTTC. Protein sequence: CASSYLGLAGGTTYNEQFF.

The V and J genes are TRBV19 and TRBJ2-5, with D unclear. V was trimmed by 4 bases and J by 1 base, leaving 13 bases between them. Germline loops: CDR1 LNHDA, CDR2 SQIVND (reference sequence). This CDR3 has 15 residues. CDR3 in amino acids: CASSNPGTFQETQYF. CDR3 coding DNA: TGTGCCAGTAGTAACCCCGGCACTTTCCAAGAGACCCAGTACTTC.